These 9 T cell receptor beta chains share one sample of origin, sequenced in a study of T cell clonality in common variable immunodeficiency. TCRdb's copy holds only in-frame clones and misses some; the assay was immunoSEQ multiplex PCR. In total the sample includes 30,000 to 40,000 clones, none of them seen once. Sequencing was performed on peripheral blood mononuclear cells. The receptors were sampled from a person aged 18 to 75 in good health.

This clone was detected ten times or more. The read ends 3 residues before the CDR3 terminus; that terminus is restored from the germline J gene. The V gene is TRBV20-1, the J gene TRBJ2-3, with D possibly TRBD2 on 6 matching bases. V lost 0 bases and J lost 0, with 10 bases in between. This CDR3 comprises 15 residues. The germline V gene has CDR1 DFQATT and CDR2 SNEGSKA (reference sequence). CDR3 in amino acids: CSARESSGSTDTQYF. The part of the CDR3 DNA that was read is TGCAGTGCTAGAGAATCGAGCGGGAGCACAGATACG.

This clone was picked up a small number of times. The CDR3 end is not reached by the read, which stops 3 residues before it; the germline J gene fills it in. The chain has TRBV18 and TRBJ1-1; D might be TRBD1 (5 bases). Germline CDR1 reads KGHSH; CDR2 reads LQKENI. This CDR3 spans 17 amino acids. V gave up 5 bases and J gave up 1 base, with 20 bases separating them. CDR3 DNA (partial): TGTGCCAGCTCAAAGTCCTTCTGGGGCAGCGAGAACACTGAA. It is translated as CASSKSFWGSENTE. The full CDR3 protein reads CASSKSFWGSENTEAFF.

This clone was detected ten times or more. The CDR3 end falls 3 residues outside the read, so it is completed with the germline J gene. V is TRBV7-6 and J is TRBJ1-5, with 9 bases lining up with TRBD1. The CDR3 is made up of 14 amino acids. Germline assignment: CDR1 SGHVS and CDR2 FNYEAQ. V lost 5 bases, J lost 4 bases, and 3 bases stayed unmatched. The CDR3 region is CASSPTGGNQPQHF. The part of the CDR3 DNA that was read is TGTGCCAGCAGCCCGACAGGGGGGAATCAGCCC.

As concerns this clone: The read gets to within 3 residues of the CDR3 end, and the germline J gene fills in the rest. The chain combines TRBV11-3 with TRBJ2-5; 12 bases match TRBD2. J lost 5 bases, V lost 3 bases, and 1 base had no gene match. Per germline, CDR1 SGHNT and CDR2 YENEEA. The CDR3 is 14 amino acids. This CDR3 reads CASSFLAGGETQYF. CDR3 bases read: TGTGCCAGCAGCTTTCTAGCGGGGGGGGAGACC.

This clone was found many times. Read coverage stops 3 residues before the CDR3 terminus; the germline J gene supplies the remainder. The V and J genes are TRBV20-1 and TRBJ2-3, with unresolved D. The germline CDR1 and CDR2 sequences are DFQATT and SNEGSKA (reference sequence). This CDR3 is built from 11 residues. V dropped 6 bases and J dropped 5 bases, with 9 bases sitting between them. CDR3 sequence: CSARPGDTQYF. CDR3 DNA, as far as it was read: TGCAGTGCAAGACCGGGAGATACG.

This clone appeared many times. The read halts 3 residues ahead of the CDR3 end, with the missing end drawn from the germline J gene. This chain joins TRBV5-1 and TRBJ1-4; 7 positions agree with TRBD1. V lost 4 bases and J lost 4; bases outside the gene matches: 7. This CDR3 region has 15 residues. CDR1 is SGHRS, CDR2 YFSETQ, per germline. CDR3 region: CASSARQGRNEKLFF. CDR3 bases read: TGCGCCAGCAGCGCCCGACAGGGCCGTAATGAAAAA.

In its sample, this clone was seen many times. One junction end does not reproduce the germline sequence, and a read error may be involved. The CDR3 is cut off 3 residues early in the read; its end comes from the germline J gene. The V and J genes are TRBV5-1 and TRBJ1-4; 9 positions agree with TRBD1. This CDR3 is 14 amino acids long. The germline gives CDR1 SGHRS, CDR2 YFSETQ. The CDR3 reads CASSLDRGNEKLFF. The covered CDR3 bases are TGCGCCAGCAGTTTGGACAGGGGCAATGAAAAA.

This clone was counted ten times or more. The sequenced fragment ends 3 residues before the CDR3 boundary, so the rest is inferred from the germline J gene. The rearrangement links TRBV7-3 to TRBJ1-6, with D maybe TRBD1 (5 bases). Germline V gene sequence: CDR1 SGHTA, CDR2 FQGTGA. Trimming shortened V by 1 base and J by 7 bases, and 23 bases separated the two germline ends. CDR3 length: 19 residues. CDR3 DNA, as far as it was read: TGTGCCAGCAGCTTAAGGGGCCGATCGTCGATCCAGGGAAATTCACCC. Translating gives CASSLRGRSSIQGNSP. The full CDR3 reads CASSLRGRSSIQGNSPLHF.

This clone has at least ten counts. The read gets to within 3 residues of the CDR3 end, and the germline J gene fills in the rest. The chain has TRBV5-6 and TRBJ2-5, with D possibly being TRBD2 (5 bases). This CDR3 comprises 12 residues. V was cut by 0 bases and J by 7 bases, with 7 bases left in between. CDR1 and CDR2 from the germline V gene are SGHDT and YYEEEE. The chain's CDR3 is CASSLGRVTQYF. CDR3 bases read: TGTGCCAGCAGCTTGGGGCGGGTGACC.